Included here is one TCR beta chain sequence, with context. This entry is derived from a study of blood T cell repertoires in COVID-19. Germline V gene lookup returns CDR1 SEHNR and CDR2 FQNEAQ (reference sequence). The germline V and J ends were trimmed by 5 bases and 5 bases, with 13 bases remaining between them. This CDR3 region has 13 residues. TCRdb's table, derived via immunoSEQ multiplex PCR, lists solely in-frame clones and lacks some. The top ten hold 4% to 5% of the sample, which has about 190,000 clones, approximately 88% seen once. Material for sequencing was peripheral blood. This TCR was recovered from a woman in her twenties or thirties with acute or convalescent COVID-19. V usage is TRBV7-9 and J usage is TRBJ2-7; a weak D match, TRBD1 (6 bases). Here the CDR3 DNA reads TGTGCCAGCAGCGCCGACAGGTTCAACGAGCAGTACTTC. This gives the protein CASSADRFNEQYF. The complete variable domain, with remaining parts taken from reference TRBV7-9 and TRBJ2-7, reads DTGVSQNPRHKITKRGQNVTFRCDPISEHNRLYWYRQTLGQGPEFLTYFQNEAQLEKSRLLSDRFSAERPKGSFSTLEIQRTEQGDSAMYLCASSADRFNEQYFGPGTRLTVT.